These 6 T cell receptor beta chains were all obtained from the same sample, sequenced in a study of response to subunit inactivated influenza vaccine. TCRdb used MiXCR to reprocess the RT-PCR reads, holding one entry per CDR3 protein. The profile covers under 950,000 distinct CDR3 sequences, with less than 25% appearing a single time and 10% taken by the ten largest. Material: PBMCs from blood, obtained roughly 5 days after vaccination. The receptors were sampled from a man aged 45-65 years who received an inactivated influenza vaccine.

The CDR3 DNA reads as TGTGCCACCAGTGATAGACAGGGGAGTGTAACAGATACGCAGTATTTT. This gives the protein CATSDRQGSVTDTQYF. The V gene is TRBV24-1, the J gene TRBJ2-3; the match to TRBD1 covers 8 bases. The V and J ends lost 3 bases and 3 bases, in that order; junction bases with no gene match: 7. Germline assignment: CDR1 KGHDR and CDR2 SFDVKD. This CDR3 region has 16 residues.

This clonotype was counted only a few times. The chain combines TRBV5-1 with TRBJ2-7; possible D gene TRBD2, 7 bases. From germline, CDR1 is SGHRS and CDR2 YFSETQ. Trimming took off 7 bases at V and 2 bases at J, with 19 bases between the two ends. The CDR3 contains 15 residues. The CDR3 loop is CASANRGAGAYEQYF. CDR3 DNA: TGCGCCAGCGCTAACCGGGGGGCGGGAGCCTACGAGCAGTACTTC.

Only a few counts were recorded for this clonotype. This chain connects TRBV6-1 to TRBJ1-1; possible D gene TRBD1, 6 bases. CDR3 length equals 14 residues. Germline CDR1 MNHNS, CDR2 SASEGT. The V and J ends lost 5 bases and 5 bases respectively, with 15 bases between them. The CDR3 nucleotides are TGTGCCAGCAGTCAACTACAGGGTTTGACTGAAGCTTTCTTT. It encodes CASSQLQGLTEAFF.

The V call is TRBV29-1, the J call TRBJ1-3; 7 nucleotides line up with TRBD1. Trimming cost V 7 bases and J 4 bases; bases outside gene matches: 4. Germline V lookup: CDR1 SQVTM, CDR2 ANQGSEA. The CDR3 consists of 12 residues. CDR3 region: CSAGGHGNTIYF. The CDR3 DNA reads as TGCAGCGCAGGGGGTCACGGAAACACCATATATTTT.

The chain is built from TRBV5-1 and TRBJ2-3; D perhaps matches TRBD1 (5 bases). Trimming pared 0 bases from V and 3 bases from J, leaving 17 bases between. CDR3 length equals 17 residues. Germline V lookup: CDR1 SGHRS, CDR2 YFSETQ. CDR3 residues: CASSLAVGLYRTDTQYF. The CDR3 DNA reads as TGCGCCAGCAGCTTGGCTGTTGGTCTGTACAGGACAGATACGCAGTATTTT.

The sample holds a few counts of this clonotype. In DNA, the CDR3 is TGTGCCAGCAGCCCCGGACTAGCCTATGAGCAGTTCTTC. Residues: CASSPGLAYEQFF. V gene TRBV11-2 combines with J gene TRBJ2-1; TRBD2 agrees at 8 bases. Germline CDR1 and CDR2: SGHAT and FQNNGV. After removal of 5 bases from V and 8 bases from J, the junction contained 5 bases not matched to a gene. CDR3 length: 13 amino acids.